This T cell receptor beta chain stems from a study of blood T cell repertoires in COVID-19 (dated by TCRdb to the early 2020s). In terms of the full investigation: Samples from collaborators originated in the United States, Italy and Spain and spanned both the acute and convalescent phases of COVID-19. Sample metadata almost always included a de-identified subject ID, COVID-19 status, age in years and sex. Samples were obtained from the ongoing ImmuneRACE study (first 160 participants) and from 1,254 subjects provided by 6 global collaborators. The dataset comprised deeply sampled blood TCRbeta repertoires from subjects exposed to, actively infected with, or recovered from COVID-19. The prospective study material was composed of cDNA or gDNA derived from T cells, B-cell-depleted T cells, or PBMCs. The repertoires were made available in a free public database intended to serve as a resource for research on the immune response to SARS-CoV-2. Where available, HLA class I and class II types were obtained from metadata supplied by the sample provider rather than from assay-based typing.

Each collaborating institution followed its own protocols to collect whole blood in K2EDTA tubes. For TCRbeta analysis, collaborators shipped samples in one of three forms: frozen whole blood, isolated PBMCs, or DNA extracted from either of those sample types. CDR1 and CDR2 are read off the germline V gene as SNHLY and FYNNEI. A distance of 19 bases separates the germline ends of V and J, which lose 10 bases and 1 base respectively. The CDR3 spans 16 residues, from the cysteine through the phenylalanine. The entry retains the CDR3 DNA only, 48 bases that are in frame from base 1. The immunoSEQ Assay, a bias-controlled multiplex PCR, was used to amplify TCRbeta CDR3 regions from genomic DNA. Regarding the original processing steps: The number of nucleated cells in each sample was estimated by amplification of reference gene primers within the assay. Sequence reads were collapsed and filtered to measure the absolute abundance of every unique TCRbeta CDR3 rearrangement. For each sample, productive Simpson clonality was calculated by taking the square root of Simpson's diversity index across productive rearrangements. Sourced from immuneACCESS, this table was stored by TCRdb with only in-frame sequences that have V and J called. A share of the clones is absent; for the studies checked, an unresolved V gene accounts for under half, and the remainder has no known explanation. The V and J calls and the clone size are those of that table, but D and trimming were determined from the DNA. The sample table contains 85,000 to 120,000 clones; only one count was recorded for nearly 90% of them. In total, the top ten clones hold over 2% of the sample.

In the case of this clone: Which antigen it targets is not known. Base qualities are missing; no much larger clone stands one base away.

Broader findings and caveats from the paper: The amount of clinical and demographic metadata varied by source and participant and was provided uncurated.

The sequence joins TRBV2 to TRBJ2-2; the D region possibly corresponds to TRBD1 (6 bases align). Sequenced sample: peripheral blood. The source is a man aged 50 to 59 with active COVID-19. The CDR3 protein: CATTGRVRGNTGELFF. The nucleotide sequence reads TGTGCCACCACCGGTCGGGTCAGGGGGAACACCGGGGAGCTGTTTTTT.